Listed below are T cell receptor beta chains from one sample, sequenced in a study of blood T cells in healthy people across ages. TCRdb re-called the 5' RACE reads with MiXCR, one entry per CDR3 protein. The data show about 1.4 million distinct CDR3 sequences, 45% to 70% seen once. The sequenced sample was blood. These receptors came from a man aged 18 to 30 in good health. The CDR3 runs from the conserved cysteine through the conserved F or W. A D gene is named only where the DNA matches it firmly. The size entry is marked missing in some rows and otherwise reads once, few, many or a size class.

size	V	D	J	DNA	CDR3
NA	TRBV6-2/TRBV6-3	NA	TRBJ1-1	TGTGCCAGCAGTTACGGGCTGGGACACCTGAACACTGAAGCTTTCTTT	CASSYGLGHLNTEAFF
few	TRBV29-1	NA	TRBJ1-2	TGCAGCGTTGATCCGGGGGCGAATGGGTATGGCTACACCTTC	CSVDPGANGYGYTF
NA	TRBV5-6	NA	TRBJ1-4	TGTGCCAGCTCAGAGGCTATTGGAAAACTGTTTTTT	CASSEAIGKLFF
NA	TRBV3-1	TRBD2	TRBJ2-3	TGTGCCAGCAGCCAGAGTTGGCGGGAGGATATCACAGATACGCAGTATTTT	CASSQSWREDITDTQYF
NA	TRBV6-5	TRBD1	TRBJ1-2	TGTGCCAGCAGTTACTCGGGACAGGGGTTAAATGGCTACACCTTC	CASSYSGQGLNGYTF
few	TRBV2	TRBD2	TRBJ2-1	TGTGCCAGCAGAAGGACTAGCGGGAGGGCCAACAATGAGCAGTTCTTC	CASRRTSGRANNEQFF
NA	TRBV7-2	TRBD2	TRBJ2-7	TGTGCCAGCAGCCCCAGCGGGGGGGGCCCATCCTACAATGAGCAGTACTTC	CASSPSGGGPSYNEQYF
NA	TRBV28	TRBD1	TRBJ2-7	TGTGCCAGCAGTACGTACGGGACAGGTCCCTACGAGCAGTACTTC	CASSTYGTGPYEQYF
few	TRBV7-9	NA	TRBJ2-7	TGTGCCAGCAGGACAGGACCTTACGAGCAGTACTTC	CASRTGPYEQYF
NA	TRBV6-5	TRBD1	TRBJ1-1	TGTGCCAGCAGTCACCAGGGACAGACGAACACTGAAGCTTTCTTT	CASSHQGQTNTEAFF
NA	TRBV18	NA	TRBJ2-1	TGTGCCAGCTCACTCATCGGGCGTAACGCCTACAATGAGCAGTTCTTC	CASSLIGRNAYNEQFF